This T cell receptor beta chain was profiled in a study of T-cell memory formation after mild COVID-19. Study background: TCR clusters largely stayed donor specific.

Germline V gives CDR1 DFQATT, CDR2 SNEGSKA (reference sequence). Trimming stripped 3 bases from V and 2 bases from J, with 12 bases between. The length of the CDR3 is 14 residues. Each CDR3 protein gets one entry after TCRdb re-called the 5' RACE reads with MiXCR. The table has just over 300,000 distinct CDR3 sequences, just under 20% seen once. About this clonotype itself: Its target is unknown.

Whole-study findings and limits: Detection of some responders pre-infection suggested pre-existing cross-reactive memory T cells participated. Nothing confirmed that second-wave clones peaking on day 37 were specific for SARS-CoV-2. From day 15 to 85, contracting clones were balanced between CD4 and CD8, whereas later expanders leaned toward CD4+.

Sequenced: PBMCs or a T cell subset sorted from them (not recorded which). The clonotype was recovered from a man between 18 and 29 years old who had mild COVID-19 (a few samples of this study predate the infection). Cell type and time point are not known. The genes are TRBV20-1 and TRBJ2-3, with D uncertain. This CDR3 reads CSASAIPNTDTQYF. Here the CDR3 DNA reads TGCAGTGCTAGCGCCATCCCTAACACAGATACGCAGTATTTT.